This entry lists 27 T cell receptor beta chains sequenced from one sample in a study of T cells in Graves' hyperthyroidism and ophthalmopathy. Amplified TCR beta CDR3 regions derived from RNA transcripts. In the first-round RT-PCR of the TCR CDR3, the HTBI primer set was used. TCRdb re-derived calls from the multiplex PCR reads in MiXCR, one entry per CDR3 protein. The profile shows about 400,000 distinct CDR3 sequences, roughly 15% of them singletons. The sequenced sample consisted of blood. The receptors stem from a woman in her sixties with Graves' ophthalmopathy.

Only a few counts were recorded for this clonotype. The chain couples TRBV15 to TRBJ2-5; 12 nucleotides match TRBD1. V gave up 4 bases and J gave up 4 bases; unmatched junction bases: 13. There are 18 residues in the CDR3. Germline CDR1 LNHNV, CDR2 YYDKDF (reference sequence). The CDR3 DNA reads as TGTGCCACCAGCAAAACGGGGACAGGGGGCGCGGTGGTAGAGACCCAGTACTTC. This gives the protein CATSKTGTGGAVVETQYF.

The chain couples TRBV9 to TRBJ2-2; the D gene could be TRBD1 or TRBD2 (6 bases each). Trimming cost V 4 bases and J 7 bases, with 17 bases left between them. The CDR3 extends over 15 amino acids. The V gene's germline CDR1 is SGDLS and CDR2 YYNGEE. DNA for the CDR3: TGTGCCAGCAGCTTCCACTGGGGGGCTGGCGGGGAGCTGTTTTTT. It is translated as CASSFHWGAGGELFF.

In this sample, this clonotype turned up many times. The chain couples TRBV28 to TRBJ2-4; 10 bases align to TRBD1. CDR3 size: 16 residues. Germline V gene lookup returns CDR1 MDHEN and CDR2 SYDVKM. Trimming took 3 bases from V and 1 from J; bases not matched to a gene: 3. In DNA form, the CDR3 reads TGTGCCAGCAGTTTTCAGGGACAGGGGGCCAAAAACATTCAGTACTTC. This sequence encodes CASSFQGQGAKNIQYF.

This rearrangement joins TRBV7-3 to TRBJ2-3; D is ambiguous. The germline CDR1 and CDR2 sequences are SGHTA and FQGTGA. This CDR3 has 14 amino acids. V shed 1 base and J shed 0 bases, with 5 bases lying between them. CDR3 DNA sequence: TGTGCCAGCAGCTTAATCGGGAGCACAGATACGCAGTATTTT. Translating gives CASSLIGSTDTQYF.

This clonotype was recorded many times. The gene calls are TRBV3-1 and TRBJ2-7; D remains ambiguous. The germline V and J ends were trimmed by 1 base and 2 bases, with 12 bases remaining between them. Per germline, CDR1 LGHDT and CDR2 YNNKEL (reference sequence). CDR3 size: 15 residues. DNA for the CDR3: TGTGCCAGCAGCCAAGGTCGCCCGCTTACCTACGAGCAGTACTTC. It codes for CASSQGRPLTYEQYF.

V and J are TRBV29-1 and TRBJ2-2, with D tentatively TRBD2 (6 bases). Germline-derived CDR1 and CDR2 are SQVTM and ANQGSEA. With 1 base removed from V and 0 bases from J, the gap between germline ends came to 12 bases. The CDR3 extends over 16 amino acids. CDR3 bases: TGCAGCGTTGAAGGGGCGGGAACCTCGAACACCGGGGAGCTGTTTTTT. Translating it yields CSVEGAGTSNTGELFF.

The genes are TRBV7-9 and TRBJ2-5; D uncertain. The CDR3 has 15 amino acids. The germline V gene encodes CDR1 SEHNR and CDR2 FQNEAQ (reference sequence). V was pared by 4 bases and J by 4 bases, with 16 bases between. CDR3 sequence reads: CASSSELGSGETQYF. CDR3 nucleotide sequence: TGTGCCAGCAGCTCCGAGCTAGGGTCCGGAGAGACCCAGTACTTC.

Many counts were recorded for this clonotype. V and J are TRBV30 and TRBJ1-1; D is ambiguous. CDR3 length: 13 amino acids. Germline V gene data show CDR1 as GTSNPN and CDR2 as SVGIG (reference sequence). Trimming shortened V by 1 base and J by 3 bases, and 9 bases separated the two germline ends. The CDR3 DNA sequence: TGTGCCTGGAGTGGGGAGGCATACACTGAAGCTTTCTTT. It specifies CAWSGEAYTEAFF.

A note on this clonotype: This may be a read error: a much more frequent sequence differs by one nucleotide. This chain joins TRBV27 and TRBJ1-2; 9 bases line up with TRBD1. This CDR3 contains 18 residues. Germline CDR1 MNHEY, CDR2 SMNVEV (reference sequence). The CDR3 sequence: CASRGTGQGLFINHGYTF. The CDR3 bases are TGTGCCAGCAGGGGGACCGGACAGGGGCTATTCATTAACCATGGCTACACCTTC.

This clonotype has at least ten counts. The chain has TRBV7-2 and TRBJ2-3; 8 bases align to TRBD2. CDR3 length equals 14 residues. CDR1 is SGHTA and CDR2 is FQGNSA in the germline V gene. Trimming removed 8 bases from V and 0 bases from J; junction bases left unmatched: 4. Here the CDR3 DNA reads TGTGCCAGCGTAGGGACTAGTAGCACAGATACGCAGTATTTT. Translation gives CASVGTSSTDTQYF.

This rearrangement joins TRBV27 to TRBJ1-5; no clear D. The germline V and J ends were trimmed by 0 bases and 1 base, with 7 bases remaining between them. The CDR3 is 15 residues long. The germline gives CDR1 MNHEY, CDR2 SMNVEV (reference sequence). CDR3 sequence reads: CASSLSYSSNQPQHF. DNA of the CDR3: TGTGCCAGCAGTTTATCGTACAGCAGCAATCAGCCCCAGCATTTT.

This clonotype has a handful of counts. This rearrangement joins TRBV30 to TRBJ2-1; the match to TRBD2 covers 9 bases. CDR1 and CDR2 (germline): GTSNPN, SVGIG (reference sequence). The CDR3 contains 16 residues. V was pared by 0 bases and J by 15 bases, with 18 bases of the junction left unmatched. The CDR3 is CAWSVVYLAGSLTGFF. CDR3 sequence (DNA): TGTGCCTGGAGTGTAGTATACCTAGCGGGAAGCCTCACAGGGTTCTTC.

The sample holds many counts of this clonotype. The rearrangement links TRBV28 to TRBJ2-5; D gene unclear. Germline values: CDR1 MDHEN, CDR2 SYDVKM. The CDR3 totals 15 residues. V was clipped by 8 bases and J by 7 bases, with 23 bases between them. The CDR3 reads CASVPPGGRKGTQYF. The CDR3 region has the DNA TGTGCCAGCGTCCCCCCCGGCGGTCGGAAGGGGACCCAGTACTTC.

This clonotype was recorded many times. The gene calls are TRBV20-1 and TRBJ2-3; D uncertain. Germline V gene sequence: CDR1 DFQATT, CDR2 SNEGSKA (reference sequence). This CDR3 comprises 12 residues. Trimming removed 6 bases from V and 1 base from J, with 8 bases in between. CDR3 protein: CSATRGTDTQYF. The DNA for the CDR3 is TGCAGTGCAACCCGGGGCACAGATACGCAGTATTTT.

There are a few counts of this clonotype. The J gene is TRBJ2-1, the V gene TRBV20-1; the D is unclear. CDR1 is DFQATT, CDR2 SNEGSKA, per germline (reference sequence). Trimming left V 0 bases short and J 6 bases short, with 12 bases between. This CDR3 region has 14 residues. In DNA form, the CDR3 reads TGCAGTGCTAGAGACGGTAAAAGAGTCAATGAGCAGTTCTTC. Translating it yields CSARDGKRVNEQFF.

This chain connects TRBV20-1 to TRBJ1-3; perhaps TRBD1 as D (5 bases). Germline values: CDR1 DFQATT, CDR2 SNEGSKA (reference sequence). V was pared by 8 bases and J by 2 bases, with 13 bases between. This CDR3 is built from 13 residues. Written as DNA, the CDR3 is TGCAGTCCCCAGGGTGTTGCTGGAAACACCATATATTTT. It is translated as CSPQGVAGNTIYF.

This clonotype was recorded at least ten times. CDR3: CAISASPYTDTQYF. In DNA, the CDR3 is TGTGCCATCAGTGCTAGCCCTTACACAGATACGCAGTATTTT. V and J are TRBV10-3 and TRBJ2-3; possible D gene TRBD2, 5 bases. This CDR3 spans 14 amino acids. Trimming removed 4 bases at V and 2 bases at J, with 10 bases between. Germline CDR1 and CDR2: ENHRY and SYGVKD.

Many counts were recorded for this clonotype. V is TRBV3-1 and J is TRBJ2-3; 8 bases are shared with TRBD2. The trim removed 0 bases at V and 5 bases at J, leaving 1 base unmatched. The CDR3 loop spans 14 amino acids. Germline assignment: CDR1 LGHDT and CDR2 YNNKEL (reference sequence). The CDR3 sequence: CASSQDRGGDTQYF. The CDR3 DNA follows: TGTGCCAGCAGCCAAGATCGGGGGGGAGATACGCAGTATTTT.

The chain is built from TRBV9 and TRBJ2-7, with D perhaps being TRBD1 or TRBD2 (7 bases each). V lost 4 bases, J lost 3 bases, and 17 bases lay in between. This CDR3 region has 15 residues. Germline CDR1 and CDR2: SGDLS and YYNGEE. The CDR3 DNA is TGTGCCAGCAGCCCAGGGGGGGGGGCTGTCTACGAGCAGTACTTC. Its protein is CASSPGGGAVYEQYF.

This clonotype was recorded many times. The chain couples TRBV7-3 to TRBJ2-7; D might be TRBD1 (6 bases). The CDR3 runs to 13 residues. Germline values: CDR1 SGHTA, CDR2 FQGTGA. V gave up 2 bases and J gave up 5 bases, with 10 bases separating them. In DNA, the CDR3 is TGTGCCAGCAGCTTATACAGGGCCCACGAGCAGTACTTC. The encoded protein is CASSLYRAHEQYF.

The genes are TRBV12-3 or TRBV12-4 and TRBJ1-2, with TRBD1 matching over 7 bases. The CDR3 length is 13 residues. V gave up 6 bases and J gave up 1 base; unmatched junction bases: 2. This CDR3 is CASRTGSNYGYTF. CDR3 nucleotides: TGTGCCAGCAGGACAGGGAGTAACTATGGCTACACCTTC.

This clonotype was seen more than once but under ten times. CDR3 sequence: CASSSPGQGAGEQYF. For the CDR3, the DNA is TGTGCCAGCAGTTCACCGGGACAGGGGGCCGGCGAGCAGTACTTC. The chain links TRBV28 to TRBJ2-7; TRBD1 agrees at 12 bases. Germline CDR1 MDHEN, CDR2 SYDVKM. Trimming at V came to 4 bases and at J to 6 bases, leaving 7 bases not matched to a gene. CDR3 length equals 15 residues. Full variable domain (remainder filled in from reference TRBV28 and TRBJ2-7): DVKVTQSSRYLVKRTGEKVFLECVQDMDHENMFWYRQDPGLGLRLIYFSYDVKMKEKGDIPEGYSVSREKKERFSLILESASTNQTSMYLCASSSPGQGAGEQYFGPGTRLTVT.

This clonotype turned up a few times. The rearrangement uses TRBV29-1 and TRBJ2-7; D is possibly TRBD1 (6 bases). The CDR3 consists of 13 residues. In germline, CDR1 is SQVTM, CDR2 ANQGSEA. Trimming cost V 1 base and J 3 bases, with 10 bases left between them. The DNA of the CDR3 is TGCAGCGTTGAAGGACTGGGACACTACGAGCAGTACTTC. It specifies CSVEGLGHYEQYF.

A remark on this clonotype: This clone may be a read error of a much larger clone one base away. This sequence joins TRBV28 and TRBJ2-5; TRBD2 might be the D (6 bases). Germline V lookup: CDR1 MDHEN, CDR2 SYDVKM. The CDR3 sequence is 15 residues long. The CDR3 loop is CASSLRGTVQGTQYF. The CDR3 DNA follows: TGTGCCAGCAGTCTCCGGGGGACGGTCCAAGGGACCCAGTACTTC. Supplemented by reference TRBV28 and TRBJ2-5, the full variable domain reads DVKVTQSSRYLVKRTGEKVFLECVQDMDHENMFWYRQDPGLGLRLIYFSYDVKMKEKGDIPEGYSVSREKKERFSLILESASTNQTSMYLCASSLRGTVQGTQYFGPGTRLLVL.

This clonotype was recorded many times. The gene calls are TRBV2 and TRBJ2-5, with D perhaps assigned TRBD1 or TRBD2 (5 bases each). Germline CDR1 SNHLY, CDR2 FYNNEI. The germline V and J ends were trimmed by 6 bases and 1 base, with 15 bases remaining between them. CDR3 size: 15 residues. This chain's CDR3 is CASRSTGTVQETQYF. CDR3 in DNA: TGTGCCAGCAGAAGCACTGGGACGGTCCAAGAGACCCAGTACTTC.

This clonotype was detected ten times or more. The CDR3 is CSARRLAGYSYEQYF. The CDR3 region has the DNA TGCAGTGCTAGGCGCCTAGCGGGATACTCCTACGAGCAGTACTTC. The V call is TRBV20-1, the J call TRBJ2-7; 9 nucleotides line up with TRBD2. With 3 bases clipped from V and 0 bases from J, the junction kept 6 bases outside the gene matches. The CDR3 has 15 amino acids. CDR1 is DFQATT, CDR2 SNEGSKA, per germline (reference sequence).

At least ten counts were recorded for this clonotype. V is TRBV7-8 and J is TRBJ2-2; no definite D call. Germline CDR1 SGHVS, CDR2 FQNEAQ. The CDR3 is made up of 16 amino acids. The V gene lost 4 bases and the J gene lost 3 bases, with 15 bases spanning the gap. This CDR3 is CASSSDRPRDTGELFF. DNA for the CDR3: TGTGCCAGCAGCTCCGACCGACCTAGGGACACCGGGGAGCTGTTTTTT.